The 21 T cell receptor beta chains reported below all come from one sample, sequenced in a study of naive and memory T cell subsets. No antigen has been assigned to these receptors. Study conclusions and caveats: Especially in CD8 cells, naive repertoires contained a few larger clonotypes, possibly CD45RA-re-expressing memory cells.

Two oligonucleotides, mixed equimolar, formed the beta constant-region primer covering TRBC1 and TRBC2. Ligated cDNA was amplified by four rounds of PCR with nested alpha and beta constant-region primers and SP2. TCRdb re-derived calls from the UMI-ligation and nested PCR reads in MiXCR, one entry per CDR3 protein. The data hold approximately 90,000 distinct CDR3 sequences, with approximately 10% observed a single time. Material for sequencing was naive CD4+ T cells from blood. Receptor source: a human donor in good health.

The rearrangement links TRBV20-1 to TRBJ2-7; D is unresolved. The V gene lost 2 bases and the J gene lost 0 bases, with 8 bases spanning the gap. The CDR3 spans 13 residues. CDR1 is DFQATT and CDR2 is SNEGSKA in the germline V gene (reference sequence). CDR3 DNA sequence: TGCAGTGCTAGATACCCCAGCTCCTACGAGCAGTACTTC. Its protein is CSARYPSSYEQYF.

The chain combines TRBV19 with TRBJ2-1, with 8 bases lining up with TRBD2. Germline V CDR1 and CDR2: LNHDA, SQIVND (reference sequence). Germline trimming cut 5 bases from V and 7 bases from J; bases unmatched to any gene: 13. The CDR3 spans 16 residues. The CDR3 loop reads CASSLSGGGGMNEQFF. CDR3 in DNA: TGTGCCAGTAGTCTAAGCGGGGGAGGCGGGATGAATGAGCAGTTCTTC.

This clonotype was counted only a few times. The gene calls are TRBV11-3 and TRBJ1-1, with no clear D. Germline V gene sequence: CDR1 SGHNT, CDR2 YENEEA. This CDR3 has 14 residues. Trimming took 4 bases from V and 0 from J, leaving 9 bases between them. The CDR3 is CASSSGRVNTEAFF. CDR3 nucleotide sequence: TGTGCCAGCAGCTCCGGACGGGTGAACACTGAAGCTTTCTTT.

The sample holds a few counts of this clonotype. The rearrangement joins TRBV30 to TRBJ1-5; the D gene is possibly TRBD1 (6 bases). Germline assignment: CDR1 GTSNPN and CDR2 SVGIG (reference sequence). The V end lost 2 bases, the J end lost 3 bases, and 11 bases lay between the germline ends. This CDR3 is built from 14 residues. CDR3 protein: CAWSPGQVNQPQHF. The CDR3 bases are TGTGCCTGGAGTCCGGGACAAGTCAATCAGCCCCAGCATTTT.

This clonotype has a handful of counts. The chain is built from TRBV2 and TRBJ2-7, with D perhaps matching TRBD1 (5 bases). The CDR3 is 14 residues long. The germline V and J ends were trimmed by 7 bases and 2 bases, with 15 bases remaining between them. CDR1 SNHLY and CDR2 FYNNEI come from the germline V gene. In DNA, the CDR3 is TGTGCCAGCAAACCCTTCCAGGGAACCTACGAGCAGTACTTC. Amino acids: CASKPFQGTYEQYF.

Ten or more counts support this clonotype. The chain employs TRBV6-1 and TRBJ1-5; no reliable D call. Germline V gene lookup returns CDR1 MNHNS and CDR2 SASEGT. V lost 8 bases and J 2 bases, leaving 7 bases between the germline ends. This CDR3 is 12 amino acids long. The CDR3 loop is CASAMGNQPQHF. CDR3 in DNA: TGTGCCAGCGCTATGGGCAATCAGCCCCAGCATTTT.

The V and J genes are TRBV7-2 and TRBJ1-1; perhaps TRBD1 as D (5 bases). Germline CDR1 is SGHTA and CDR2 is FQGNSA. CDR3 length equals 14 residues. Trimming stripped 0 bases from V and 4 bases from J, with 9 bases between. The CDR3 coding sequence is TGTGCCAGCAGCTTAGCGCAGGGTGGCACTGAAGCTTTCTTT. It yields the protein CASSLAQGGTEAFF. The full variable domain, with the rest looked up from reference TRBV7-2 and TRBJ1-1, is GAGVSQSPSNKVTEKGKDVELRCDPISGHTALYWYRQSLGQGLEFLIYFQGNSAPDKSGLPSDRFSAERTGGSVSTLTIQRTQQEDSAVYLCASSLAQGGTEAFFGQGTRLTVV.

This clonotype came up a few times. The chain recombines TRBV5-5 with TRBJ1-1; TRBD1 matches at 9 bases. Germline trimming cut 4 bases from V and 5 bases from J; bases unmatched to any gene: 6. CDR3 length: 14 amino acids. Germline V CDR1 and CDR2: SGHKS, YYEKEE (reference sequence). The CDR3 coding sequence is TGTGCCAGCAGCAGGACAGGGGATCGGACTGAAGCTTTCTTT. It translates to CASSRTGDRTEAFF.

This clonotype has a count of ten or more. The V and J genes are TRBV12-3 or TRBV12-4 and TRBJ2-3; D is ambiguous. This CDR3 is 11 amino acids long. The ends were cut back, 2 bases at V and 4 bases at J, with 1 base in the middle. The CDR3 is CASSLSDTQYF. The CDR3 DNA reads TGTGCCAGCAGTTTATCAGATACGCAGTATTTT.

This clonotype has a handful of counts. The chain links TRBV18 to TRBJ1-4, with TRBD1 as a possible D gene (5 bases). This CDR3 has 16 amino acids. V was clipped by 8 bases and J by 0 bases, with 16 bases between them. Germline-derived CDR1 and CDR2 are KGHSH and LQKENI. In DNA form, the CDR3 reads TGTGCCAGCACTCCGGGACGTAGAGCAACTAATGAAAAACTGTTTTTT. This translates into CASTPGRRATNEKLFF.

The table lists this clonotype with many counts. This chain links TRBV6-1 with TRBJ1-1; no clear D gene. The germline CDR1 and CDR2 sequences are MNHNS and SASEGT. The CDR3 totals 13 residues. V was clipped by 4 bases and J by 1 base, with 7 bases between them. The CDR3 loop reads CASSVVGNTEAFF. CDR3 DNA sequence: TGTGCCAGCAGTGTGGTGGGGAACACTGAAGCTTTCTTT.

This clonotype was picked up many times. This chain links TRBV24-1 with TRBJ2-1; 10 nucleotides agree with TRBD1. Trimming took 5 bases from V and 6 from J; bases not matched to a gene: 15. CDR1 is KGHDR, CDR2 SFDVKD, per germline. CDR3 length equals 18 residues. CDR3 bases: TGTGCCACCAGTGCTCCCCCGCGAACCCGGGACAGGGGCAATGAGCAGTTCTTC. This translates into CATSAPPRTRDRGNEQFF.

V and J are TRBV5-1 and TRBJ2-3; 7 nucleotides match TRBD2. In germline, CDR1 is SGHRS, CDR2 YFSETQ. The V segment lost 0 bases and the J segment 3 bases; nucleotides outside the gene matches: 10. This CDR3 comprises 17 residues. CDR3 amino acids: CASSLAKTGGLTDTQYF. CDR3 DNA: TGCGCCAGCAGCTTGGCCAAGACGGGAGGATTAACAGATACGCAGTATTTT.

This clonotype was detected a few times. J is TRBJ2-7 and V is TRBV7-9; D remains unclear. Germline V CDR1 and CDR2: SEHNR, FQNEAQ (reference sequence). CDR3 length equals 13 residues. The germline V and J ends were trimmed by 8 bases and 0 bases, with 11 bases remaining between them. The CDR3 here is CASVADTSYEQYF. In DNA form, the CDR3 reads TGTGCCAGCGTGGCAGACACCTCCTACGAGCAGTACTTC.

The chain employs TRBV12-5 and TRBJ2-1; a possible D gene is TRBD2 (5 bases). Looked up from germline, CDR1 is LGHNT and CDR2 is FRNRAP. This CDR3 comprises 15 residues. V lost 1 base and J 6 bases, leaving 13 bases between the germline ends. This chain's CDR3 is CASGLGIGGPNEQFF. The DNA of the CDR3 is TGTGCTAGTGGTTTGGGAATAGGAGGCCCCAATGAGCAGTTCTTC.

This clonotype was counted at least ten times. The CDR3 region has the DNA TGTGCCAGCAGCTTAAGCGGGGGTACCGGGGAGCTGTTTTTT. This sequence encodes CASSLSGGTGELFF. The J gene is TRBJ2-2, the V gene TRBV7-6, with TRBD2 matching 8 bases. The germline gives CDR1 SGHVS, CDR2 FNYEAQ. There are 14 residues in the CDR3. V lost 2 bases to trimming and J lost 5 bases; unmatched junction nucleotides: 1.

This clonotype appeared many times. The chain has TRBV11-2 and TRBJ1-4; D is unresolved. V lost 3 bases and J lost 7, with 9 bases in between. CDR1 is SGHAT and CDR2 is FQNNGV in the germline V gene. CDR3 length: 13 amino acids. The CDR3 is CASSFSSPEKLFF. CDR3 sequence (DNA): TGTGCCAGCAGCTTTTCCAGCCCTGAAAAACTGTTTTTT.

As regards this clonotype: This may be a read error: a much more frequent sequence differs by one nucleotide. The chain combines TRBV12-3 or TRBV12-4 with TRBJ2-7; possibly TRBD1 or TRBD2 for D (5 bases each). The CDR3 has 14 residues. The CDR3 DNA reads TGTGCCAGCAGGGGGACGTACTTCTCCTACAAGCAGTACTTC. Residues: CASRGTYFSYKQYF.

This clonotype was seen a handful of times. The rearrangement links TRBV5-1 to TRBJ2-1; 8 positions match TRBD2. CDR1 is SGHRS and CDR2 is YFSETQ in the germline V gene. J lost 4 bases, V lost 0 bases, and 6 bases had no gene match. CDR3 length: 16 amino acids. The CDR3 DNA reads as TGCGCCAGCAGCTTGGAGCCACGGGGGGGATACAATGAGCAGTTCTTC. Amino acids: CASSLEPRGGYNEQFF.

CDR3 in amino acids: CASSQRRVPGEKLFF. CDR3 sequence (DNA): TGCGCCAGCAGCCAAAGACGGGTCCCGGGTGAAAAACTGTTTTTT. The chain links TRBV5-1 to TRBJ1-4; D gene uncertain. Germline V lookup: CDR1 SGHRS, CDR2 YFSETQ. The CDR3 has 15 amino acids. The V gene lost 4 bases and the J gene lost 7 bases, with 17 bases spanning the gap. Supplemented by reference TRBV5-1 and TRBJ1-4, the full variable domain reads KAGVTQTPRYLIKTRGQQVTLSCSPISGHRSVSWYQQTPGQGLQFLFEYFSETQRNKGNFPGRFSGRQFSNSRSEMNVSTLELGDSALYLCASSQRRVPGEKLFFGSGTQLSVL.

The V and J genes are TRBV12-3 or TRBV12-4 and TRBJ1-6, with D unclear. CDR3 length: 14 residues. The V end was cut by 1 base, the J end by 11 bases, with 12 bases between. CDR3 DNA: TGTGCCAGCAGTTTAGTCCTGGGAATTGCACCCCTCCACTTT. Protein: CASSLVLGIAPLHF.